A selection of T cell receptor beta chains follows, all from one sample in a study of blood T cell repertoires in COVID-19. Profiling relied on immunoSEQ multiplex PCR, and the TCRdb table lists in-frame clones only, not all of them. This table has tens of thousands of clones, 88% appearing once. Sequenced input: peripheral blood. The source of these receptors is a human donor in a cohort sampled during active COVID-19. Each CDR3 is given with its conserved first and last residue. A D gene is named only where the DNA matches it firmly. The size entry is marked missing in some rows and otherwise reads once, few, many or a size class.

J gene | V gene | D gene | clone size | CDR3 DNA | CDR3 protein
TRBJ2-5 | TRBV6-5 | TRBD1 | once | TGTGCCAGCAGACCGCCGGGACAGGGGAGGGAGACCCAGTACTTC | CASRPPGQGRETQYF
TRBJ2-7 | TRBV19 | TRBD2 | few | TGTGCCAGTAGTATCTCGTCAACTAGCGGGAGGGGAGAGCAGTACTTC | CASSISSTSGRGEQYF
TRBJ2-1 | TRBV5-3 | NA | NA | TGTGCCACCGGAGGCTACTCCTACAATGAGCAGTTCTTC | CATGGYSYNEQFF
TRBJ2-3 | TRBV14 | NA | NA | TGTGCCAGCAGCCTTCGGACCCAGGGGTCAGATACGCAGTATTTT | CASSLRTQGSDTQYF
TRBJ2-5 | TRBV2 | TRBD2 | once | TGTGCCAGCGCGGGGGGACGACAAGAGACCCAGTACTTC | CASAGGRQETQYF
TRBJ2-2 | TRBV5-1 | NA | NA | TGCGCCAGCAGCTTGAGCCTAGATCTCGGGGAGCTGTTTTTT | CASSLSLDLGELFF
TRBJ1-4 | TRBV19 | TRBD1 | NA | TGTGCCAGTAGTACTAGGACAGGGAGAGGTGCAACTAATGAAAAACTGTTTTTT | CASSTRTGRGATNEKLFF
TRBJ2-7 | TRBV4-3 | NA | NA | TGCGCCAGCAGCCAAGATCGGTCTGGGGGCTACTACGAGCAGTACTTC | CASSQDRSGGYYEQYF
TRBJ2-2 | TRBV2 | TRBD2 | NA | TGTGCCAGCAGTCCGGGACTAGTGACCGGGGAGCTGTTTTTT | CASSPGLVTGELFF
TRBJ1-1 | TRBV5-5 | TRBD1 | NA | TGTGCCAGCAGCTATTACAGGGGGCAGGTCGGAGTTGAAGCTTTCTTT | CASSYYRGQVGVEAFF
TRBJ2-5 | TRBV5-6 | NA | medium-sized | TGTGCCAGCAGCTTTGGAGGGAGAGAGACCCAGTACTTC | CASSFGGRETQYF
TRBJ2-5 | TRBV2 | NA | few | TGTGCCAGCAGTGAAGCAACTGCCTCTCAAGAGACCCAGTACTTC | CASSEATASQETQYF
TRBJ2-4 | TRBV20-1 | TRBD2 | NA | TGCAGTGCTAGTTTTACTAGCGGGAAAAACATTCAGTACTTC | CSASFTSGKNIQYF
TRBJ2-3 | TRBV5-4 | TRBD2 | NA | TGTGCCAGCAGCTTGAGGGCGGGAGGGTCCACAGATACGCAGTATTTT | CASSLRAGGSTDTQYF
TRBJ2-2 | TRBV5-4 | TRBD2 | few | TGTGCCAGCAGCATGAGAGGACTAGCGGGCACCGGGGAGCTGTTTTTT | CASSMRGLAGTGELFF
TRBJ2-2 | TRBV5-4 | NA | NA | TGTGCCAGCAGCTTGGCAGCGGAGCCCGGCGGGGAGCTGTTTTTT | CASSLAAEPGGELFF
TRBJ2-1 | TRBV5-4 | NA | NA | TGTGCCAGCAGCTTGGTTGGCAACATCAATGAGCAGTTCTTC | CASSLVGNINEQFF
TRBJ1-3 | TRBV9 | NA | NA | TGTGCCAGCAGCGCCGGGGGACGGGGCTCTGGAAACACCATATATTTT | CASSAGGRGSGNTIYF
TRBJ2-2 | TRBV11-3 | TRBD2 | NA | TGTGCCAGCAGTTCGGGACTAGCGGGAGGTAACGGGGAGCTGTTTTTT | CASSSGLAGGNGELFF
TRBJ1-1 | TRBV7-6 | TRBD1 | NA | TGTGCCAGCAGCCCGGGACAGGGGGTTTTGAACACTGAAGCTTTCTTT | CASSPGQGVLNTEAFF
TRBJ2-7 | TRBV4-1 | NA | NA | TGCGCCAGCAGCCAAGACAGGCGGGCTAGCTACAACTACGAGCAGTACTTC | CASSQDRRASYNYEQYF
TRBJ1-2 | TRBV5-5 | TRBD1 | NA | TGTGCCAGCAGCCCCGGTGGCAGGGGGAACGCTAACTATGGCTACACCTTC | CASSPGGRGNANYGYTF
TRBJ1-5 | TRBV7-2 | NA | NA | TGTGCCAGCAGCTTTCAGTCTGGTCAGCCCCAGCATTTT | CASSFQSGQPQHF